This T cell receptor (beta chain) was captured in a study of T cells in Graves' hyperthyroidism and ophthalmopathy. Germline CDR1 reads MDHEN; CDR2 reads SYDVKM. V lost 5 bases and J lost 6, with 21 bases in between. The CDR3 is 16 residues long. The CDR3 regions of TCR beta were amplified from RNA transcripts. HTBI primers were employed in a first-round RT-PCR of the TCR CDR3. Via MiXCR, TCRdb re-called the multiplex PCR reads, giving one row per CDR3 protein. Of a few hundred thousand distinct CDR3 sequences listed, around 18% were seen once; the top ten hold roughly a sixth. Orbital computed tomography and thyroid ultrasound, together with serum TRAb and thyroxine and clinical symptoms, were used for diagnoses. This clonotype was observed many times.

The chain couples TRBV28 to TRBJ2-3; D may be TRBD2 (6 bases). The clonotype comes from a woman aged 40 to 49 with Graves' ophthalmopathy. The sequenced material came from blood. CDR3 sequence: CASSPTVRRAEDTQYF. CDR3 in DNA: TGTGCCAGCAGTCCCACCGTGAGGAGGGCAGAGGATACGCAGTATTTT.